These T cell receptor beta chains were read from a single sample in a study of low-dose radiotherapy and immunotherapy resistance in tumors. TCRdb reprocessed the reads with MiXCR, giving one entry per CDR3 protein. Among 65,000 to 90,000 distinct CDR3 sequences listed, 18% were seen once. The material was PBMCs, obtained before treatment. These receptors all stem from a male donor with prostate cancer. CDR3s include the opening cysteine and the closing phenylalanine or tryptophan. The order of the fields is D gene, V gene, clone size, J gene, CDR3 DNA, CDR3 protein. The D gene is left open where the match is weak. Clone size is shown for a subset of rows, as once, few, many or a class of expanded clone.

d_call: -
v_call: TRBV24-1
clone_size: many
j_call: TRBJ1-5
cdr3_nt: TGTGCCACCAGTGATACTCAGGGGCACCAGCCCCAGCATTTT
cdr3_aa: CATSDTQGHQPQHF

d_call: -
v_call: TRBV13
clone_size: -
j_call: TRBJ1-2
cdr3_nt: TGTGCCAGTGCATATTCTCCTAACTATGGCTACACCTTC
cdr3_aa: CASAYSPNYGYTF

d_call: -
v_call: TRBV14
clone_size: many
j_call: TRBJ2-7
cdr3_nt: TGTGCCAGCAGCCAATTTAACGAGCAGTACTTC
cdr3_aa: CASSQFNEQYF

d_call: -
v_call: TRBV9
clone_size: many
j_call: TRBJ2-5
cdr3_nt: TGTGCCAGCAGCGTAGGCGGTAGCAAAGAGACCCAGTACTTC
cdr3_aa: CASSVGGSKETQYF

d_call: TRBD1
v_call: TRBV12-3/TRBV12-4
clone_size: many
j_call: TRBJ1-2
cdr3_nt: TGTGCCAGCAGAAGGACAGGGTCCGACTATGGCTACACCTTC
cdr3_aa: CASRRTGSDYGYTF

d_call: -
v_call: TRBV11-1
clone_size: many
j_call: TRBJ2-3
cdr3_nt: TGTGCCAGCAGCTTTCTTCAACAGCACCAGGATACGCAGTATTTT
cdr3_aa: CASSFLQQHQDTQYF

d_call: -
v_call: TRBV29-1
clone_size: many
j_call: TRBJ1-2
cdr3_nt: TGCAGCGTTGAAGGGGCAGGTGGGAATGGCTACACCTTC
cdr3_aa: CSVEGAGGNGYTF

d_call: -
v_call: TRBV6-6
clone_size: many
j_call: TRBJ1-5
cdr3_nt: TGTGCCAGCAGTCTGGACAAATATAGCAATCAGCCCCAGCATTTT
cdr3_aa: CASSLDKYSNQPQHF

d_call: -
v_call: TRBV29-1
clone_size: many
j_call: TRBJ2-7
cdr3_nt: TGCAGCGTTGTCTTAGGGGGGTACGAGCAGTACTTC
cdr3_aa: CSVVLGGYEQYF

d_call: -
v_call: TRBV15
clone_size: medium-sized
j_call: TRBJ2-3
cdr3_nt: TGTGCCACCAGCAGAGATCCTACTAGCACAGATACGCAGTATTTT
cdr3_aa: CATSRDPTSTDTQYF

d_call: TRBD1
v_call: TRBV5-1
clone_size: many
j_call: TRBJ1-6
cdr3_nt: TGCGCCAGCAGACGCGGGACAGGGTTTGATTCACCCCTCCACTTT
cdr3_aa: CASRRGTGFDSPLHF

d_call: TRBD2
v_call: TRBV9
clone_size: many
j_call: TRBJ2-1
cdr3_nt: TGTGCCAGCAGCGAGCGGGGGTATGAGCAGTTCTTC
cdr3_aa: CASSERGYEQFF

d_call: TRBD1
v_call: TRBV29-1
clone_size: many
j_call: TRBJ1-2
cdr3_nt: TGCAGCGTCGCGCCACTTCGGACAGGGGCCACCTCCATTAACTATGGCTACACCTTC
cdr3_aa: CSVAPLRTGATSINYGYTF

d_call: TRBD2
v_call: TRBV3-1
clone_size: many
j_call: TRBJ2-1
cdr3_nt: TGTGCCAGCAGACCTAGCGGGGGCTCCTACAATGAGCAGTTCTTC
cdr3_aa: CASRPSGGSYNEQFF

d_call: TRBD1
v_call: TRBV7-8
clone_size: -
j_call: TRBJ2-6
cdr3_nt: TGTGCCATCGTACAGGGGGCTGACTCTGGGGCCAACGTCCTGACTTTC
cdr3_aa: CAIVQGADSGANVLTF

d_call: TRBD1
v_call: TRBV5-1
clone_size: few
j_call: TRBJ2-1
cdr3_nt: TGCGCCAGCAGCCCGGGTTACAGGGGTCAGTACAATGAGCAGTTCTTC
cdr3_aa: CASSPGYRGQYNEQFF

d_call: TRBD1
v_call: TRBV2
clone_size: medium-sized
j_call: TRBJ1-1
cdr3_nt: TGTGCCAGCAGTCTGACAGGGGCGGGTTTTAAGGCTTTCTTT
cdr3_aa: CASSLTGAGFKAFF

d_call: -
v_call: TRBV11-1
clone_size: many
j_call: TRBJ2-2
cdr3_nt: TGTGCCAGCAGCGGTCTGAGGCCCGGCGTATTGAACACCGGGGAGCTGTTTTTT
cdr3_aa: CASSGLRPGVLNTGELFF

d_call: -
v_call: TRBV11-2
clone_size: many
j_call: TRBJ1-1
cdr3_nt: TGTGCCAGCAGCTTAGTGTCGGGTGGGTGGTCTGAAGCTTTCTTT
cdr3_aa: CASSLVSGGWSEAFF

d_call: TRBD2
v_call: TRBV6-1
clone_size: many
j_call: TRBJ2-2
cdr3_nt: TGTGCCAGTCATGGACTAGCGGGAGCCGCCGGGGAGCTGTTTTTT
cdr3_aa: CASHGLAGAAGELFF

d_call: -
v_call: TRBV12-3/TRBV12-4
clone_size: -
j_call: TRBJ1-2
cdr3_nt: TGTGCCAGCAGTTTGGTGTCCGGGGCGTATGGCTACACCTTC
cdr3_aa: CASSLVSGAYGYTF

d_call: TRBD2
v_call: TRBV10-3
clone_size: many
j_call: TRBJ2-1
cdr3_nt: TGTGCCATCAGGACTAGCGGGAACGATGAGCAGTTCTTC
cdr3_aa: CAIRTSGNDEQFF

d_call: -
v_call: TRBV5-1
clone_size: many
j_call: TRBJ2-7
cdr3_nt: TGCGCCAGCAGCTTGGCAGTGGACAGTGCAAGCTCCTACGAGCAGTACTTC
cdr3_aa: CASSLAVDSASSYEQYF

d_call: TRBD1
v_call: TRBV4-1
clone_size: -
j_call: TRBJ2-3
cdr3_nt: TGCGCCAGCAGCATCAGGGGGAGCACAGATACGCAGTATTTT
cdr3_aa: CASSIRGSTDTQYF

d_call: -
v_call: TRBV6-5
clone_size: many
j_call: TRBJ2-1
cdr3_nt: TGTGCCAGCAGTTACTCAACAGGGATCCTAAACAATGAGCAGTTCTTC
cdr3_aa: CASSYSTGILNNEQFF

d_call: TRBD1
v_call: TRBV5-1
clone_size: many
j_call: TRBJ2-2
cdr3_nt: TGCGCCAGCAACACCGGGACAGTTAACGCCGGGGAGCTGTTTTTT
cdr3_aa: CASNTGTVNAGELFF

d_call: -
v_call: TRBV28
clone_size: -
j_call: TRBJ1-2
cdr3_nt: TGTGCCAGCAGTACGCTGGGATTCGAGAGGGGCTACACCTTC
cdr3_aa: CASSTLGFERGYTF

d_call: TRBD2
v_call: TRBV5-5
clone_size: few
j_call: TRBJ2-5
cdr3_nt: TGTGCCAGCAGCCGCCAGCGGGGGGGGGAGACCCAGTACTTC
cdr3_aa: CASSRQRGGETQYF

d_call: TRBD1
v_call: TRBV9
clone_size: many
j_call: TRBJ1-6
cdr3_nt: TGTGCCAGCAGCGTAGATGGAGGACAGGGGGTGACTTCACCCCTCCACTTT
cdr3_aa: CASSVDGGQGVTSPLHF

d_call: -
v_call: TRBV20-1
clone_size: many
j_call: TRBJ2-5
cdr3_nt: TGCAGTGCTAGGGAGTATCAGACCCAGTACTTC
cdr3_aa: CSAREYQTQYF

d_call: TRBD2
v_call: TRBV3-1
clone_size: many
j_call: TRBJ2-3
cdr3_nt: TGTGCCAGCAGCTCCAGACGTTCTCTAGCGGGGGACACAGATACGCAGTATTTT
cdr3_aa: CASSSRRSLAGDTDTQYF

d_call: TRBD2
v_call: TRBV12-3/TRBV12-4
clone_size: many
j_call: TRBJ2-3
cdr3_nt: TGTGCCAGCACCGGGCTAGCGGGAGCGGGAGATACGCAGTATTTT
cdr3_aa: CASTGLAGAGDTQYF

d_call: -
v_call: TRBV6-2/TRBV6-3
clone_size: many
j_call: TRBJ2-2
cdr3_nt: TGTGCCAGCAGTCGCAGCCACGCTGTGGAGCTGTTTTTT
cdr3_aa: CASSRSHAVELFF

d_call: -
v_call: TRBV29-1
clone_size: medium-sized
j_call: TRBJ2-7
cdr3_nt: TGCAGCGTGCAGCGCGAGAACTACGAGCAGTACTTC
cdr3_aa: CSVQRENYEQYF

d_call: -
v_call: TRBV6-2/TRBV6-3
clone_size: many
j_call: TRBJ2-2
cdr3_nt: TGTGCCAGCCGCGGTGCTATCACCAGCACCGGGGAGCTGTTTTTT
cdr3_aa: CASRGAITSTGELFF

d_call: -
v_call: TRBV20-1
clone_size: many
j_call: TRBJ2-3
cdr3_nt: TGCAGTGCTAGCCTAGCCGGTAGCACAGATACGCAGTATTTT
cdr3_aa: CSASLAGSTDTQYF

d_call: -
v_call: TRBV19
clone_size: -
j_call: TRBJ2-5
cdr3_nt: TGTGCCAGTAGTGCCGTGGGGGGCCAAGAGACCCAGTACTTC
cdr3_aa: CASSAVGGQETQYF

d_call: TRBD1
v_call: TRBV28
clone_size: -
j_call: TRBJ1-5
cdr3_nt: TGTGCCAGCAGGCACGGGACAGGGGGTTCCAAATTCAATCAGCCCCAGCATTTT
cdr3_aa: CASRHGTGGSKFNQPQHF

d_call: TRBD2
v_call: TRBV29-1
clone_size: many
j_call: TRBJ2-3
cdr3_nt: TGCAGCGTTGAAGGAAGACTAGCGGGGAACACAGATACGCAGTATTTT
cdr3_aa: CSVEGRLAGNTDTQYF

d_call: -
v_call: TRBV27
clone_size: many
j_call: TRBJ2-2
cdr3_nt: TGTGCCAGCAGTCCCCGGACCACCGGGGAGCTGTTTTTT
cdr3_aa: CASSPRTTGELFF

d_call: TRBD2
v_call: TRBV13
clone_size: many
j_call: TRBJ2-3
cdr3_nt: TGTGCCAGCAGCCTCCGGACTAGCGGGCCCACCACAGATACGCAGTATTTT
cdr3_aa: CASSLRTSGPTTDTQYF

d_call: -
v_call: TRBV12-3/TRBV12-4
clone_size: many
j_call: TRBJ2-2
cdr3_nt: TGTGCCAGCAGTTTAGGAGGGAACACCGGGGAGCTGTTTTTT
cdr3_aa: CASSLGGNTGELFF

d_call: -
v_call: TRBV12-3/TRBV12-4
clone_size: few
j_call: TRBJ2-7
cdr3_nt: TGTGCCAGCAGTTTGGGGCTAGTGGGCTCCTACGAGCAGTACTTC
cdr3_aa: CASSLGLVGSYEQYF

d_call: TRBD2
v_call: TRBV11-1
clone_size: -
j_call: TRBJ2-2
cdr3_nt: TGTGCCAGCAGCTTCAGACTAGCGGACACCGGGGAGCTGTTTTTT
cdr3_aa: CASSFRLADTGELFF

d_call: -
v_call: TRBV6-2/TRBV6-3
clone_size: many
j_call: TRBJ2-3
cdr3_nt: TGTGCCAGCAGTTTAAGCGGGTCTAGCACAGATACGCAGTATTTT
cdr3_aa: CASSLSGSSTDTQYF

d_call: -
v_call: TRBV3-1
clone_size: many
j_call: TRBJ2-3
cdr3_nt: TGTGCCAGCAGCAGCACAGATACGCAGTATTTT
cdr3_aa: CASSSTDTQYF

d_call: -
v_call: TRBV3-1
clone_size: many
j_call: TRBJ2-1
cdr3_nt: TGTGCCAGCAGCCCCCACCCCCCCGGGGTCTCCTACAATGAGCAGTTCTTC
cdr3_aa: CASSPHPPGVSYNEQFF

d_call: -
v_call: TRBV12-3/TRBV12-4
clone_size: many
j_call: TRBJ2-7
cdr3_nt: TGTGCCAGCAGTGGCAGGGGTGCCCTTAGGGAGCAGTACTTC
cdr3_aa: CASSGRGALREQYF

d_call: -
v_call: TRBV28
clone_size: many
j_call: TRBJ2-2
cdr3_nt: TGTGCCAGCAGTTTAGTTTCTGGCGCGGCCGGGGAGCTGTTTTTT
cdr3_aa: CASSLVSGAAGELFF

d_call: -
v_call: TRBV5-3
clone_size: -
j_call: TRBJ2-3
cdr3_nt: TGTGCCAGCAGCAAAAGCATTAGCACAGATACGCAGTATTTT
cdr3_aa: CASSKSISTDTQYF

d_call: TRBD2
v_call: TRBV5-4
clone_size: many
j_call: TRBJ2-2
cdr3_nt: TGTGCCAGCAGCCCAGGAGCGGGGGCCCAGAACACCGGGGAGCTGTTTTTT
cdr3_aa: CASSPGAGAQNTGELFF

d_call: TRBD1
v_call: TRBV19
clone_size: many
j_call: TRBJ2-1
cdr3_nt: TGTGCCAGTAGTAGGACAGGGGCTGGGGATGAGCAGTTCTTC
cdr3_aa: CASSRTGAGDEQFF

d_call: TRBD1
v_call: TRBV6-2/TRBV6-3
clone_size: many
j_call: TRBJ1-5
cdr3_nt: TGTGCCAGCAGTTGGAGACTGACAGGGGGCGATCGCAATCAGCCCCAGCATTTT
cdr3_aa: CASSWRLTGGDRNQPQHF

d_call: -
v_call: TRBV30
clone_size: many
j_call: TRBJ1-3
cdr3_nt: TGTGCCTGGAGTGTCCGGGGTTTCTCTGGAAACACCATATATTTT
cdr3_aa: CAWSVRGFSGNTIYF

d_call: -
v_call: TRBV20-1
clone_size: many
j_call: TRBJ2-5
cdr3_nt: TGCAGTGCTAGAGATTCAGGCACTATTCAAGAGACCCAGTACTTC
cdr3_aa: CSARDSGTIQETQYF

d_call: -
v_call: TRBV5-1
clone_size: many
j_call: TRBJ2-1
cdr3_nt: TGCGCCAGCAGCAACCCCCCAGCTGAGCAGTTCTTC
cdr3_aa: CASSNPPAEQFF

d_call: -
v_call: TRBV28
clone_size: many
j_call: TRBJ2-3
cdr3_nt: TGTGCCACGGGGGGGGACAGGGCCGTGGGAGATACGCAGTATTTT
cdr3_aa: CATGGDRAVGDTQYF